This entry lists 7 T cell receptor beta chains sequenced from one sample in a study of blood T cell repertoires in COVID-19. Method: immunoSEQ multiplex PCR; TCRdb's copy keeps in-frame clones and lacks some. The top ten hold under 5.5% of the sample, which has tens of thousands of clones, roughly 90% seen once. Sequenced sample: peripheral blood. These receptors all stem from a man between 60 and 70 years old with COVID-19, enrolled during active disease.

The J gene is TRBJ2-2, the V gene TRBV9; tentative D call: TRBD1 (6 bases). The germline V gene encodes CDR1 SGDLS and CDR2 YYNGEE. The CDR3 totals 16 residues. Trimming took 5 bases from V and 2 from J, leaving 16 bases between them. This CDR3 reads CASSRPGTINTGELFF. DNA for the CDR3: TGTGCCAGCAGTAGACCCGGGACAATAAACACCGGGGAGCTGTTTTTT.

This rearrangement joins TRBV6-5 to TRBJ2-1; 8 nucleotides align to TRBD2. Germline V gives CDR1 MNHEY, CDR2 SVGAGI. The trim removed 6 bases at V and 9 bases at J, leaving 4 bases unmatched. The CDR3 consists of 12 residues. This CDR3 is CASRPAGVEQFF. DNA for the CDR3: TGTGCCAGCAGGCCAGCGGGAGTTGAGCAGTTCTTC.

This clone was observed a handful of times. V gene TRBV7-2 combines with J gene TRBJ2-7; 8 bases are shared with TRBD1. Germline V gene data show CDR1 as SGHTA and CDR2 as FQGNSA. The junction had 13 bases not matched to a gene; V was cut back by 1 base and J by 11 bases. The CDR3 is 15 amino acids. The CDR3 is CASSLDPFSQGQEYF. As DNA, the CDR3 is TGTGCCAGCAGCTTAGACCCCTTCTCCCAGGGACAGGAGTACTTC.

J is TRBJ2-1 and V is TRBV6-5, with 8 nucleotides matching TRBD1. Trimming took 7 bases from V and 7 from J; bases not matched to a gene: 6. The CDR3 loop spans 13 amino acids. Germline V lookup: CDR1 MNHEY, CDR2 SVGAGI. The CDR3 region has the DNA TGTGCCAGCACGAGGACAGGGAATAATGAGCAGTTCTTC. As protein: CASTRTGNNEQFF.

V usage is TRBV11-2 and J usage is TRBJ1-4; 7 bases fit TRBD1. In germline, CDR1 is SGHAT, CDR2 FQNNGV. The CDR3 extends over 15 amino acids. V dropped 5 bases and J dropped 8; count of bases not matched to a gene: 11. The CDR3 DNA is TGTGCCAGCAGCCCAGAACCGGGACAGCACGAAAAACTGTTTTTT. It specifies CASSPEPGQHEKLFF.

The gene calls are TRBV6-4 and TRBJ1-5; 9 bases match TRBD1. This CDR3 contains 15 residues. With 7 bases clipped from V and 4 bases from J, the junction kept 8 bases outside the gene matches. Germline values: CDR1 MRHNA, CDR2 SNTAGT. In DNA, the CDR3 is TGTGCCAGCATTCTTCCGGGACAGGGAAATCAGCCCCAGCATTTT. It yields the protein CASILPGQGNQPQHF.

The chain couples TRBV19 to TRBJ1-2; TRBD1 is a possible D gene (6 bases). The CDR3 is 14 residues long. Germline V gene data show CDR1 as LNHDA and CDR2 as SQIVND (reference sequence). V was cut by 0 bases and J by 6 bases, with 11 bases left in between. The CDR3 bases are TGTGCCAGTAGTATAGATTTGGGGGCAAATGGCTACACCTTC. Its translation is CASSIDLGANGYTF.